The entry below describes one T cell receptor beta chain. Its specificity is not known. Sequencing of the DNA from cultured CD4+ T cells was carried out with the Oncomine TCR Beta short-read assay. TCRdb re-called the PCR reads through MiXCR, storing one row per CDR3 protein. The table shows about 29,000 distinct CDR3 sequences, with under 75% occurring only once. This record belongs to a study of vaccination and CD4 T cells after COVID-19. Study background: The study drew post-COVID samples a median 101 days after diagnosis (range 35 to 161).

This sample's treatment: roughly 11-day PBMC culture with coronavirus spike peptide pools or control peptides (ViraFEST assay). The ends were cut back, 4 bases at V and 6 bases at J, with 9 bases in the middle. In germline, CDR1 is SNHLY, CDR2 FYNNEI. The length of the CDR3 is 13 residues. The sequencing used CD4+ T cells from blood, cultured in vitro, collected after SARS-CoV-2 vaccination. The sequence derives from a human donor who received a COVID-19 vaccine. The chain recombines TRBV2 with TRBJ2-2, with no clear D. The CDR3 coding sequence is TGTGCCAGCAGTGCGATGTTGGCCGGGGAGCTGTTTTTT. The encoded protein is CASSAMLAGELFF.